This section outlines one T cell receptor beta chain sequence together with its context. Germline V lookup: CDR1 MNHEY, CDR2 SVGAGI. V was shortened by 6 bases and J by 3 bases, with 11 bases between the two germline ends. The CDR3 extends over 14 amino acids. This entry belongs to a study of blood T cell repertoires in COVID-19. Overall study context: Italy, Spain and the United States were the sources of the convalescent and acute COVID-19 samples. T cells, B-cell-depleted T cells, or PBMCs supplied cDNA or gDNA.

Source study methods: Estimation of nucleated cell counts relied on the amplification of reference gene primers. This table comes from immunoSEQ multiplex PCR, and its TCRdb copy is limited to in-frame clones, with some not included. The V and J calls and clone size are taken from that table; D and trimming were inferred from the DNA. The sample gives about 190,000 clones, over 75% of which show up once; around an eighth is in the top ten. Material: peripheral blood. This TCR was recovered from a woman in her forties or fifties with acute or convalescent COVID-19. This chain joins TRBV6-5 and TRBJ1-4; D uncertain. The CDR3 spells CASRTGGANEKLFF. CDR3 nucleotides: TGTGCCAGCAGGACCGGCGGGGCTAATGAAAAACTGTTTTTT.